Detailed here is one T cell receptor (beta chain). Its antigen remains unknown. The germline gene is not matched at one end of the junction; a read error may be the cause. Using genomic DNA as the template, TCR beta VDJ and CDR3 profiling was carried out. TCRdb redid the calling of the reads with MiXCR, one entry per CDR3 protein. The table records 150,000 to 200,000 distinct CDR3 sequences, about 47% of them present only once. This sample was included in a study of CD8+CD57+ T cells in acquired aplastic anemia. About the study: Where healthy donors were concerned, CD4+ cells averaged approximately 10 million reads. Findings and limits, study-wide: There were 25 to 30 CD8+ CDR3 sequences that occurred in both patients and controls.

The TCR was taken from a human donor in good health. What was sequenced was sorted CD4+, CD8+, or CD8+CD57+ T cells (not recorded which) from PBMCs.

The CDR3 here is CATRKQDRKDTEAFF. CDR3 in DNA: TGTGCCACCAGGAAACAGGACAGAAAGGACACTGAAGCCTTCTTT. V is TRBV24-1 and J is TRBJ1-1; possibly TRBD1 for D (6 bases). CDR1 is KGHDR, CDR2 SFDVKD, per germline. This CDR3 has 15 amino acids.